This T cell receptor beta chain derives from a study of cytomegalovirus exposure and HLA in healthy donors. Study results and caveats: Researchers reported from a later analysis that most CMV-associated TCR beta chains appeared HLA-restricted. Analysis performed later found roughly 18,000 TCR beta sequences associated with HLA alleles at 0.05 false discovery rate.

The PCR ran on 60 Vbeta and 13 Jbeta primers. Assay used: immunoSEQ multiplex PCR; TCRdb lists only in-frame clones, some missing. The sample consists of about 150,000 clones, roughly 84% of them appearing once. V shed 0 bases and J shed 6 bases, with 18 bases lying between them. CDR1 is SGHRS and CDR2 is YFSETQ in the germline V gene. This CDR3 comprises 16 residues. Of note for this clone: Its target is unknown.

This clonotype was obtained from a man in his late teens or twenties in good health and CMV-seronegative. This chain joins TRBV5-1 and TRBJ1-2; a weak D match, TRBD1 (6 bases). The source material was PBMCs. CDR3 region: CASSLGSGAGLDGYTF. The CDR3 bases are TGCGCCAGCAGCTTGGGCTCAGGGGCGGGCTTAGATGGCTACACCTTC.